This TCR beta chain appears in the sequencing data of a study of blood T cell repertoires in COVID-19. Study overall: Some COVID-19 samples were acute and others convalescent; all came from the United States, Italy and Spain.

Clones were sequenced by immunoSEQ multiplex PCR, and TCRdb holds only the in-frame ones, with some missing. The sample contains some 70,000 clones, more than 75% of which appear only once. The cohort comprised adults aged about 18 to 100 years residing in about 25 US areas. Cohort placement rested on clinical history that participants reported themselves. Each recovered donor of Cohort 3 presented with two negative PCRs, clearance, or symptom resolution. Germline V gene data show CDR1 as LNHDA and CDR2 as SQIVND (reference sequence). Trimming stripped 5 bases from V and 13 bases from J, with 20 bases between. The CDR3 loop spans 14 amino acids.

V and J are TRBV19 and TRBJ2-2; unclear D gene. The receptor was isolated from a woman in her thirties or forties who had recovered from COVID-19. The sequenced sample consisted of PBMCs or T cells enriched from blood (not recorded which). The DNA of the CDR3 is TGTGCCAGTAGTCTTCCCCCCTCCCGAGGTGGGCTGTTTTTT. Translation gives CASSLPPSRGGLFF.